Described below is a single TCR beta chain sequence and its context. Its antigen is unidentified. This entry is derived from a study of blood T cells in healthy people across ages. Points from the study as a whole: A conclusive naive versus antigen-experienced comparison was prevented by the unsorted PBMCs. Per-million-T-cell TCR beta diversity fell roughly linearly with age.

Primed by a sample-barcoded 5' primer and a J-beta primer mix, a second PCR proceeded for roughly 6 to 12 cycles. Each cDNA molecule was tagged by a template-switch adaptor that had 12 random nucleotides. TCRdb re-called the 5' RACE reads with MiXCR, one entry per CDR3 protein. The sample includes about 640,000 distinct CDR3 sequences, 58% of them seen just once. This receptor was taken from a man aged 55 to 69 in good health. The sequenced sample was blood.

The CDR3 DNA is TGTGCCATCAGGGGGGTTGGAAACACTGAAGCTTTCTTT. Translating it yields CAIRGVGNTEAFF. The chain employs TRBV10-3 and TRBJ1-1, with a possible D match to TRBD1 (5 bases). Trimming stripped 6 bases from V and 2 bases from J, with 10 bases between. Germline V gives CDR1 ENHRY, CDR2 SYGVKD. The CDR3 is made up of 13 amino acids.